The clone carrying this T cell receptor beta chain has only one observation. Its matching antigen is unknown. This specimen belongs to a study of OX40 agonist ivuxolimab in advanced cancers. Across the study: Aged roughly 20 to 79 with a mean of 60 years, they were around 85% male.

Method: immunoSEQ multiplex PCR; TCRdb's copy keeps in-frame clones and lacks some. The sample lists approximately 61,000 clones, about 89% occurring once. The CDR3 has 15 amino acids. V was clipped by 2 bases and J by 2 bases, with 9 bases between them. CDR1 is LGHNT, CDR2 FRNRAP, per germline. Patients were excluded for autoimmune disease history or systemic immunosuppression. Findings and limits, study-wide: More expanded clones were seen, on average, in CD8+ T cells than in CD4+. Antigen specificity was not determined for the expanded peripheral T cells.

Sequenced here: CD4+ or CD8+ T cells sorted from blood, sampled in a trial of the OX40 agonist ivuxolimab. The receptor was derived from an adult with an advanced solid tumor such as melanoma, head and neck, liver or kidney cancer. The chain combines TRBV12-5 with TRBJ2-2, with D uncertain. The CDR3 DNA follows: TGTGCTAGTGGTTTGCAGATAACCAACACCGGGGAGCTGTTTTTT. This gives the protein CASGLQITNTGELFF.